This T cell receptor (beta chain) was found in a study of shared clonotypes between healthy human individuals. Findings and limits, study-wide: An effect of sequencing depth on clonotype sharing among donors was expected.

Loaded into unsorted PBMC replicate PCRs was 300 ng DNA, roughly 31,000 T cell genomes. Clones were read by immunoSEQ multiplex PCR, and TCRdb kept only the in-frame ones, dropping some. The table records about 480,000 clones, 60% to 85% of them present only once. Trimming took 0 bases from V and 7 from J, leaving 10 bases between them. From germline, CDR1 is LNHNV and CDR2 YYDKDF (reference sequence). The CDR3 length is 14 residues. This clone has only one observation. Its antigen is as yet unknown. V is TRBV15 and J is TRBJ1-5; D is possibly TRBD1 (6 bases). The source is a woman aged 35 to 49 in good health. Some clones in this sample may be carry-over from other donors' samples. The sample was PBMCs. The CDR3 bases are TGTGCCACCAGCAGAGATCGAGGGGGGCAGCCCCAGCATTTT. Its protein is CATSRDRGGQPQHF.